This section outlines one T cell receptor (beta chain) sequence together with its context. The entry originates in a study of Ad26.COV2.S vaccination and SARS-CoV-2 variants. Clones were sequenced by immunoSEQ multiplex PCR, and TCRdb holds only the in-frame ones, with some missing. This table has more than 400,000 clones, 80% to 95% appearing once. V shed 4 bases and J 5 bases; nucleotides not matched to a gene: 4. The CDR3 consists of 14 residues. Germline loops: CDR1 ENHRY, CDR2 SYGVKD. Treatment reported: about 20 received Ad26.COV2.S at low or high dose, single or two shots; about 5 received placebo; per-sample allocation not given. Repertoires come from day 63 after the first vaccine or placebo injection.

The chain employs TRBV10-3 and TRBJ2-5; 10 bases agree with TRBD1. The source of this sequence is a person between 18 and 59 years old who received the Ad26.COV2.S COVID-19 vaccine or a placebo. The specimen was peripheral blood, collected in a trial of Ad26.COV2.S vaccine versus placebo. The CDR3 DNA is TGTGCCATCAGTGGGACAGGGGGAGGGGAGACCCAGTACTTC. It translates to CAISGTGGGETQYF.